This T cell receptor (beta chain) was captured in a study of blood T cell repertoires in COVID-19. Method: immunoSEQ multiplex PCR; TCRdb's copy keeps in-frame clones and lacks some. The sample has approximately 100,000 clones; about 84% are singletons. With 5 bases clipped from V and 6 bases from J, the junction kept 9 bases outside the gene matches. Germline lookup yields CDR1 SGHVS and CDR2 FQNEAQ. This CDR3 is built from 14 residues. This clone was detected a few times. The sequencing input was peripheral blood. The chain recombines TRBV7-8 with TRBJ2-7; 8 bases align to TRBD1. This TCR derives from a man in his fifties or sixties with acute or convalescent COVID-19. CDR3 bases: TGTGCCAGCAGCGAGTGGACAGGGCTGCTCGAGCAGTACTTC. Amino acids: CASSEWTGLLEQYF.